What follows are 5 T cell receptor beta chains derived from one specimen sequenced in a study of glioma-infiltrating T cells after dendritic cell vaccination. Method: immunoSEQ multiplex PCR; TCRdb's copy keeps in-frame clones and lacks some. The data contain roughly 41,000 clones, almost 85% of them seen just once; the ten biggest clones take up more than 7%. The starting material was blood, obtained before dendritic cell vaccination. The receptor set was obtained from a human donor with glioblastoma.

CDR3 region: CASRVWGPGDEQYF. CDR3 coding DNA: TGTGCCAGCAGGGTGTGGGGGCCAGGGGACGAGCAGTACTTC. The chain is built from TRBV2 and TRBJ2-7, with D possibly being TRBD1 (6 bases). The CDR3 totals 14 residues. CDR1 is SNHLY and CDR2 is FYNNEI in the germline V gene. Trimming removed 6 bases from V and 5 bases from J, with 17 bases in between.

The V gene is TRBV7-2, the J gene TRBJ2-2; TRBD1 agrees at 9 bases. The V gene end was trimmed by 3 bases and the J gene end by 2 bases; junction bases not matched to a gene: 4. The CDR3 is 16 residues long. Per the germline V gene, CDR1 is SGHTA and CDR2 is FQGNSA. CDR3 sequence (DNA): TGTGCCAGCAGCTTTATGGGACAGGGTAACACCGGGGAGCTGTTTTTT. Translation: CASSFMGQGNTGELFF. The full variable domain, in which reference TRBV7-2 and TRBJ2-2 provide the parts outside the CDR3, is GAGVSQSPSNKVTEKGKDVELRCDPISGHTALYWYRQSLGQGLEFLIYFQGNSAPDKSGLPSDRFSAERTGGSVSTLTIQRTQQEDSAVYLCASSFMGQGNTGELFFGEGSRLTVL.

V and J are TRBV25-1 and TRBJ2-3; 11 bases line up with TRBD2. Trimming cost V 0 bases and J 4 bases; bases outside gene matches: 6. The CDR3 sequence is 17 residues long. CDR1 and CDR2 (germline): MGHDK, SYGVNS. The CDR3 DNA reads as TGTGCCAGCAGTGAATATAGTAGCGGGGGGGTCGCAGATACGCAGTATTTT. It encodes CASSEYSSGGVADTQYF.

This chain links TRBV4-3 with TRBJ2-5; 11 bases line up with TRBD2. The CDR3 is 19 residues long. Germline V lookup: CDR1 LGHNA, CDR2 YSLEER. Unmatched junction bases numbered 15, after V lost 1 base and J lost 5 bases. CDR3 in DNA: TGCGCCAGCAGCCAAGTTAGGAGGGGTAGCGGGGGGGATTGGGAGACCCAGTACTTC. Translating gives CASSQVRRGSGGDWETQYF.

This clone is medium-sized (0.01 to 0.1%) by share. The V call is TRBV6-5, the J call TRBJ1-6; 7 bases fit TRBD1. Trimming at V came to 5 bases and at J to 11 bases, leaving 9 bases not matched to a gene. Per the germline V gene, CDR1 is MNHEY and CDR2 is SVGAGI. The length of the CDR3 is 14 residues. The CDR3 bases are TGTGCCAGCAGTACCCGACAGGGTCGGGCACCCCTCCACTTT. Its translation is CASSTRQGRAPLHF.